A single sample is the source of the 20 T cell receptor beta chains below, sequenced in a study of T cells in Graves' hyperthyroidism and ophthalmopathy (dated by TCRdb to the late 2010s). Libraries were prepared through multiplex PCR. TCRdb lists the instrument as Illumina HiSeq 2000. The TCR beta CDR3 regions were amplified from RNA transcripts. For the first round of RT-PCR on the TCR CDR3, the HTBI primer set was used together with the Qiagen OneStep RT-PCR kit. The raw public data were reprocessed by TCRdb itself: fastp quality trimming at Q25, MiXCR clonotype calling, in-frame beta chains only. Rows with a matching CDR3 protein are joined into one entry that keeps the most common DNA and genes. For this sample the table gives more than 350,000 distinct CDR3 sequences, of which 15% were detected only once. Roughly a fifth of the sample belongs to the ten largest clones. The sequenced sample was blood. The receptors come from a woman aged 55-70 years with Graves' ophthalmopathy.

Ten or more counts support this clonotype. This chain joins TRBV5-1 and TRBJ2-3; TRBD2 agrees at 11 bases. The CDR3 totals 15 residues. Trimming at V came to 4 bases and at J to 6 bases, leaving 7 bases not matched to a gene. Germline assignment: CDR1 SGHRS and CDR2 YFSETQ. The CDR3 nucleotides are TGCGCCAGCAGCAGAACTAGCGGGAGTTCGGATACGCAGTATTTT. Translated, it gives CASSRTSGSSDTQYF.

The chain combines TRBV19 with TRBJ2-2; 15 bases map to TRBD2. The CDR3 runs 16 residues. Germline V gives CDR1 LNHDA, CDR2 SQIVND (reference sequence). The V and J ends lost 7 bases and 5 bases, in that order; junction bases with no gene match: 5. Here the CDR3 reads CASKGTSGRRTGELFF. The DNA for the CDR3 is TGTGCCAGTAAAGGGACTAGCGGGAGGCGAACCGGGGAGCTGTTTTTT.

The rearrangement joins TRBV5-1 to TRBJ2-1, with D possibly TRBD2 on 6 matching bases. This CDR3 is built from 14 residues. Germline values: CDR1 SGHRS, CDR2 YFSETQ. V dropped 7 bases and J dropped 5 bases, with 16 bases sitting between them. The CDR3: CASGAGLLHNEQFF. The DNA of the CDR3 is TGCGCCAGCGGGGCGGGACTCCTACACAATGAGCAGTTCTTC.

There are a few counts of this clonotype. V and J are TRBV19 and TRBJ2-2, with 7 bases matching TRBD1. Germline loops: CDR1 LNHDA, CDR2 SQIVND (reference sequence). The CDR3 totals 15 residues. V lost 6 bases, J lost 6 bases, and 10 bases stayed unmatched. DNA of the CDR3: TGTGCCAGTAGCCGGGACAGATACCCCGCCGGGGAGCTGTTTTTT. Its translation is CASSRDRYPAGELFF.

This clonotype was seen many times. The CDR3 sequence: CASGANEQFF. CDR3 bases: TGTGCCAGCGGGGCCAATGAGCAGTTCTTC. The J gene is TRBJ2-1, the V gene TRBV3-1; D is possibly TRBD1 (5 bases). Trimming removed 8 bases at V and 6 bases at J, with 5 bases between. The CDR3 length is 10 residues. Germline V CDR1 and CDR2: LGHDT, YNNKEL (reference sequence).

This clonotype was observed at least ten times. The chain recombines TRBV5-1 with TRBJ2-3, with D unclear. CDR3 length equals 15 residues. The germline gives CDR1 SGHRS, CDR2 YFSETQ. Trimming pared 0 bases from V and 2 bases from J, leaving 10 bases between. The CDR3 nucleotides are TGCGCCAGCAGCTTGGTCTTTGCGGCCACAGATACGCAGTATTTT. It specifies CASSLVFAATDTQYF.

This chain uses TRBV11-1 with TRBJ2-2, with D unclear. In germline, CDR1 is SGHAT, CDR2 FQDESV (reference sequence). The CDR3 runs to 13 residues. Trimming pared 2 bases from V and 6 bases from J, leaving 7 bases between. Here the CDR3 DNA reads TGTGCCAGCAGCTTATCTCAGTCCGGGGAGCTGTTTTTT. Amino acids: CASSLSQSGELFF.

This clonotype has a handful of counts. The chain couples TRBV19 to TRBJ2-5, with a possible D match to TRBD1 (5 bases). CDR1 is LNHDA and CDR2 is SQIVND in the germline V gene (reference sequence). Deletions cut 1 base from V and 5 bases from J, with 14 bases between. There are 15 residues in the CDR3. The CDR3, as DNA: TGTGCCAGTAGTATAGGCCAGGAATCAGGGGAGACCCAGTACTTC. This codes for CASSIGQESGETQYF.

This clonotype appeared many times. This chain connects TRBV5-1 to TRBJ2-1; 10 bases agree with TRBD2. J was trimmed by 6 bases and V by 5 bases; bases with no gene match: 5. Germline CDR1 reads SGHRS; CDR2 reads YFSETQ. The CDR3 length is 14 residues. The CDR3 loop is CASSRTSGVNEQFF. DNA of the CDR3: TGCGCCAGCAGTCGGACTAGCGGAGTCAATGAGCAGTTCTTC.

This clonotype was counted a few times. At one end the junction does not follow the germline gene, possibly because of a read error. This chain joins TRBV20-1 and TRBJ2-1; perhaps TRBD1 as D (5 bases). The CDR3 spans 13 residues. The germline gives CDR1 DFQATT, CDR2 SNEGSKA (reference sequence). For the CDR3, the DNA is TGCAGTGCTAACTTAGGGGAAGTCAATGTGCAGTTCTTC. Translating gives CSANLGEVNVQFF.

In its sample, this clonotype was seen a few times. This chain links TRBV4-1 with TRBJ1-5; TRBD1 might be the D (6 bases). In germline, CDR1 is MGHRA, CDR2 YSYEKL. Trimming took 0 bases from V and 0 from J, leaving 15 bases between them. The CDR3 has 18 amino acids. CDR3 amino acids: CASSQETTGRYSNQPQHF. The CDR3 DNA sequence: TGCGCCAGCAGCCAAGAAACGACAGGACGTTATAGCAATCAGCCCCAGCATTTT.

For this clonotype: The junction departs from germline at one end; a sequencing error may be responsible. The chain couples TRBV5-1 to TRBJ2-7; maybe TRBD2 (7 bases). Per germline, CDR1 SGHRS and CDR2 YFSETQ. The length of the CDR3 is 15 residues. CDR3 bases: TGCGCCAGCAGCTGGGGGGGCAGTAACCCCTACGAGCAGCACTTC. Protein: CASSWGGSNPYEQHF. The whole variable domain, remainder taken from reference TRBV5-1 and TRBJ2-7, is KAGVTQTPRYLIKTRGQQVTLSCSPISGHRSVSWYQQTPGQGLQFLFEYFSETQRNKGNFPGRFSGRQFSNSRSEMNVSTLELGDSALYLCASSWGGSNPYEQHFGPGTRLTVT.

V is TRBV7-3 and J is TRBJ1-4, with no clear D. Trimming cost V 0 bases and J 8 bases, with 10 bases left between them. Germline CDR1 and CDR2: SGHTA and FQGTGA. The CDR3 is 14 amino acids. As DNA, the CDR3 is TGTGCCAGCAGCTTAACGCGTAGGGAAGAAAAACTGTTTTTT. Translated: CASSLTRREEKLFF.

This clonotype was seen repeatedly, ten times or more. The chain is built from TRBV20-1 and TRBJ2-1; D is uncertain. The CDR3 extends over 13 amino acids. Looked up from germline, CDR1 is DFQATT and CDR2 is SNEGSKA (reference sequence). Between the trimmed V and J ends, which lost 0 bases and 9 bases, there was a span of 12 bases. The CDR3 DNA is TGCAGTGCTAGAGATGGAAAGGGCTTTGAGCAGTTCTTC. The encoded protein is CSARDGKGFEQFF.

Ten or more counts support this clonotype. V gene TRBV3-1 combines with J gene TRBJ2-2, with TRBD1 matching 8 bases. J gave up 0 bases and V 7 bases, and 13 bases lay outside the gene matches. The CDR3 covers 18 residues. The germline V gene encodes CDR1 LGHDT and CDR2 YNNKEL (reference sequence). CDR3 DNA: TGTGCCAGCAACTCAAACCCCCGGGACAGGACGAACACCGGGGAGCTGTTTTTT. It yields the protein CASNSNPRDRTNTGELFF.

The gene calls are TRBV6-2 or TRBV6-3 and TRBJ1-6; D may be TRBD1 (6 bases). Trimming took off 11 bases at V and 0 bases at J, with 14 bases between the two ends. There are 15 residues in the CDR3. Germline V gene data show CDR1 as MNHEY and CDR2 as SVGEGT. CDR3 DNA sequence: TGTGCCGCCAGCGGAGGGGGCTCCTATAATTCACCCCTCCACTTT. Translating it yields CAASGGGSYNSPLHF.

This clonotype was counted at least ten times. CDR3 nucleotides: TGTGCCAGCTCCGGGGGAGCGGGGGTGAGCACAGATACGCAGTATTTT. Translated: CASSGGAGVSTDTQYF. V usage is TRBV9 and J usage is TRBJ2-3; 8 bases align to TRBD2. The length of the CDR3 is 16 residues. V shed 7 bases and J 0 bases; nucleotides not matched to a gene: 10. Germline V gene data show CDR1 as SGDLS and CDR2 as YYNGEE. The full variable domain, completed using reference TRBV9 and TRBJ2-3, is DSGVTQTPKHLITATGQRVTLRCSPRSGDLSVYWYQQSLDQGLQFLIQYYNGEERAKGNILERFSAQQFPDLHSELNLSSLELGDSALYFCASSGGAGVSTDTQYFGPGTRLTVL.

This chain connects TRBV14 to TRBJ2-5, with D perhaps TRBD2 (5 bases). V lost 4 bases to trimming and J lost 5 bases, with 20 bases between them. This CDR3 has 16 residues. Per the germline V gene, CDR1 is SGHDN and CDR2 is FVKESK. This CDR3 reads CASSRVQRRERETQYF. CDR3 coding DNA: TGTGCCAGCAGCCGCGTACAGCGTCGGGAACGGGAGACCCAGTACTTC.

This clonotype was observed many times. J is TRBJ2-7 and V is TRBV20-1; 12 bases align to TRBD1. CDR3 length: 14 residues. J lost 2 bases, V lost 6 bases, and 5 bases had no gene match. Germline CDR1 reads DFQATT; CDR2 reads SNEGSKA (reference sequence). CDR3 protein: CSAIRDRGPYEQYF. CDR3 nucleotides: TGCAGTGCAATCCGGGACAGGGGGCCCTACGAGCAGTACTTC.

The DNA for the CDR3 is TGTGCCAGCAGTAAAGACTCCTCCTACAATGAGCAGTTCTTC. Translated, it gives CASSKDSSYNEQFF. This chain links TRBV6-1 with TRBJ2-1; D is unclear. V was trimmed by 5 bases and J by 0 bases, leaving 8 bases between them. The length of the CDR3 is 14 residues. From germline, CDR1 is MNHNS and CDR2 SASEGT.